The 28 T cell receptor beta chains listed next were all sequenced from one sample in a study of blood T cell repertoires in COVID-19 (dated by TCRdb to the early 2020s). Preparation of the library involved the immunoSEQ multiplex PCR assay. Drawn from immuneACCESS, this table holds only the in-frame rearrangements with V and J called that TCRdb kept. Clones are partly lost; checked studies trace under half to an unresolved V gene and leave the rest unexplained. Across this sample there are 250,000 or so clones, with roughly 84% seen only once. About 1.5% of the sample is taken by the ten largest. Sequences were obtained from peripheral blood. Receptors originate from a woman aged 40 to 55 who had recovered from COVID-19.

The chain links TRBV6-1 to TRBJ1-6; 11 bases agree with TRBD1. Germline assignment: CDR1 MNHNS and CDR2 SASEGT. This CDR3 comprises 15 residues. The trim removed 3 bases at V and 9 bases at J, leaving 4 bases unmatched. CDR3 protein: CASSDYGTGGSPLHF. Here the CDR3 DNA reads TGTGCCAGCAGTGATTACGGGACAGGGGGTTCACCCCTCCACTTT.

The chain carries TRBV2 and TRBJ2-7; tentatively, D is TRBD1 (6 bases). CDR1 is SNHLY and CDR2 is FYNNEI in the germline V gene. There are 12 residues in the CDR3. V gave up 7 bases and J gave up 3 bases, with 10 bases separating them. The CDR3 reads CASTWDNYEQYF. As DNA, the CDR3 is TGTGCCAGCACTTGGGACAACTACGAGCAGTACTTC.

This clone has just one count. This chain joins TRBV6-5 and TRBJ1-1; D is uncertain. Trimming took 7 bases from V and 0 from J, leaving 9 bases between them. CDR1 and CDR2 from the germline V gene are MNHEY and SVGAGI. The CDR3 is 13 amino acids. The CDR3 protein is CASTISVNTEAFF. The CDR3 nucleotides are TGTGCCAGCACAATCTCAGTGAACACTGAAGCTTTCTTT.

The chain is built from TRBV7-9 and TRBJ2-2; 7 nucleotides align to TRBD1. Germline CDR1 and CDR2: SEHNR and FQNEAQ (reference sequence). V shed 5 bases, J shed 3 bases, and the junction held 9 bases outside the gene matches. The CDR3 runs to 16 residues. This CDR3 reads CASSPRDSPYTGELFF. CDR3 DNA sequence: TGTGCCAGCAGCCCTAGGGACAGCCCCTACACCGGGGAGCTGTTTTTT.

The chain carries TRBV5-6 and TRBJ2-5, with 8 bases that match TRBD2. The V gene's germline CDR1 is SGHDT and CDR2 YYEEEE. Trimming removed 1 base from V and 0 bases from J; junction bases left unmatched: 2. The CDR3 runs to 15 residues. This CDR3 reads CASSLSGGNQETQYF. The CDR3 DNA follows: TGTGCCAGCAGCTTGAGCGGGGGCAACCAAGAGACCCAGTACTTC.

The V call is TRBV24-1, the J call TRBJ2-1, with 12 bases identical to TRBD1. This CDR3 region has 16 residues. Germline CDR1 is KGHDR and CDR2 is SFDVKD. Trimming removed 3 bases from V and 8 bases from J; junction bases left unmatched: 7. In DNA form, the CDR3 reads TGTGCCACCAGTGATATTCCGGGACAGGGGGCAGATGAGCAGTTCTTC. Its protein is CATSDIPGQGADEQFF.

This clone has a single count. The chain uses TRBV18 and TRBJ1-2; D possibly corresponds to TRBD1 (6 bases). The ends were cut back, 3 bases at V and 4 bases at J, with 21 bases in the middle. The CDR3 runs 17 residues. Germline-derived CDR1 and CDR2 are KGHSH and LQKENI. CDR3 nucleotide sequence: TGTGCCAGCTCACCTCCGGGGGGCGACGGGACTGGCTATGGCTACACCTTC. It is translated as CASSPPGGDGTGYGYTF. The full variable domain, rest sourced from reference TRBV18 and TRBJ1-2, is NAGVMQNPRHLVRRRGQEARLRCSPMKGHSHVYWYRQLPEEGLKFMVYLQKENIIDESGMPKERFSAEFPKEGPSILRIQQVVRGDSAAYFCASSPPGGDGTGYGYTFGSGTRLTVV.

The rearrangement links TRBV5-5 to TRBJ2-1, with D perhaps TRBD1 (7 bases). Germline V CDR1 and CDR2: SGHKS, YYEKEE (reference sequence). This CDR3 is built from 17 residues. V lost 0 bases to trimming and J lost 3 bases, with 16 bases between them. CDR3 sequence (DNA): TGTGCCAGCAGCTTGGCCTGGGCAGGGGGGAGCTACAATGAGCAGTTCTTC. It is translated as CASSLAWAGGSYNEQFF.

This clone was seen more than once but under ten times. The chain has TRBV7-9 and TRBJ1-1; D ambiguous. V was clipped by 2 bases and J by 1 base, with 5 bases between them. Germline V gene sequence: CDR1 SEHNR, CDR2 FQNEAQ (reference sequence). The CDR3 spans 13 residues. The CDR3 sequence is CASSLQENTEAFF. The CDR3 DNA reads as TGTGCCAGCAGCTTACAGGAGAACACTGAAGCTTTCTTT.

This rearrangement joins TRBV15 to TRBJ2-1; the match to TRBD1 covers 8 bases. The CDR3 runs to 14 residues. Per the germline V gene, CDR1 is LNHNV and CDR2 is YYDKDF (reference sequence). J was trimmed by 8 bases and V by 6 bases; bases with no gene match: 9. The CDR3 coding sequence is TGTGCCACCAGTTTCTTTTCAGGGGGCCATGAGCAGTTCTTC. Its protein product is CATSFFSGGHEQFF.

CDR3 region: CASRGVLETQYF. The CDR3 DNA follows: TGTGCCAGCAGAGGGGTTTTGGAGACCCAGTACTTC. The chain is built from TRBV7-2 and TRBJ2-5; the D gene is possibly TRBD1 (5 bases). CDR1 SGHTA and CDR2 FQGNSA come from the germline V gene. V lost 6 bases and J 5 bases, leaving 10 bases between the germline ends. This CDR3 is 12 amino acids long.

J is TRBJ2-7 and V is TRBV4-1; TRBD2 matches at 7 bases. Losses at the gene ends were 2 bases for V and 5 bases for J; bases not matched to a gene: 12. Germline-derived CDR1 and CDR2 are MGHRA and YSYEKL. CDR3 length equals 16 residues. CDR3 nucleotide sequence: TGCGCCAGCAGCCAACCAGGAGCGGGGAGGTCGGACGAGCAGTACTTC. It yields the protein CASSQPGAGRSDEQYF.

This chain links TRBV3-1 (or the pseudogene TRBV3-2) with TRBJ2-7, with D possibly being TRBD2 (5 bases). Germline V gene data show CDR1 as LGHDT and CDR2 as YNNKEL (reference sequence). V gave up 1 base and J gave up 5 bases, with 12 bases separating them. This CDR3 is 14 amino acids long. In DNA, the CDR3 is TGTGCCAGCAGCCAAGGGACTTCTCCTAACGAGCAGTACTTC. Encoded protein: CASSQGTSPNEQYF.

This chain joins TRBV4-1 and TRBJ1-5; possibly TRBD1 for D (5 bases). CDR1 MGHRA and CDR2 YSYEKL come from the germline V gene. The CDR3 is 18 amino acids. The V and J ends lost 0 bases and 5 bases respectively, with 20 bases between them. In DNA form, the CDR3 reads TGCGCCAGCAGCCAAGATCCAAGGGGTTGGGGCCCCTATCAGCCCCAGCATTTT. As protein: CASSQDPRGWGPYQPQHF.

The genes are TRBV6-5 and TRBJ2-7; TRBD2 is a possible D gene (6 bases). Trimming pared 6 bases from V and 3 bases from J, leaving 15 bases between. Germline loops: CDR1 MNHEY, CDR2 SVGAGI. The CDR3 covers 14 residues. CDR3 residues: CASRNTGRDYEQYF. For the CDR3, the DNA is TGTGCCAGCAGGAATACGGGGCGGGACTACGAGCAGTACTTC.

This clone was counted between two and nine times. This chain links TRBV5-1 with TRBJ2-6; D is unresolved. CDR3 size: 14 residues. Per the germline V gene, CDR1 is SGHRS and CDR2 is YFSETQ. V was trimmed by 6 bases and J by 3 bases, leaving 10 bases between them. CDR3 sequence (DNA): TGCGCCAGCACCATCGAGAATGGGGCCAACGTCCTGACTTTC. Translation: CASTIENGANVLTF.

There are a few counts of this clone. This chain uses TRBV28 with TRBJ2-2, with 8 positions matching TRBD1. The CDR3 runs 16 residues. Germline CDR1 MDHEN, CDR2 SYDVKM. J gave up 0 bases and V 5 bases, and 5 bases lay outside the gene matches. CDR3 nucleotides: TGTGCCAGCAGTGCTCAGGGGGCTCCGAACACCGGGGAGCTGTTTTTT. Its translation: CASSAQGAPNTGELFF.

The rearrangement uses TRBV11-3 and TRBJ2-1; maybe TRBD2 (7 bases). The CDR3 loop spans 15 amino acids. CDR1 and CDR2 (germline): SGHNT, YENEEA. Trimming removed 1 base from V and 5 bases from J, with 12 bases in between. CDR3 DNA sequence: TGTGCCAGCAGCTTAGGGGGGGGCGAGAACAATGAGCAGTTCTTC. Protein sequence: CASSLGGGENNEQFF. Using reference TRBV11-3 and TRBJ2-1 for the parts outside the CDR3, the full variable domain is EAGVVQSPRYKIIEKKQPVAFWCNPISGHNTLYWYLQNLGQGPELLIRYENEEAVDDSQLPKDRFSAERLKGVDSTLKIQPAELGDSAVYLCASSLGGGENNEQFFGPGTRLTVL.

The chain is built from TRBV11-3 and TRBJ2-3, with D perhaps TRBD2 (6 bases). The germline V and J ends were trimmed by 5 bases and 6 bases, with 15 bases remaining between them. CDR1 is SGHNT, CDR2 YENEEA, per germline. The CDR3 is 14 amino acids. The CDR3 nucleotides read TGTGCCAGCAGCCAAGGCCGGGAGAAGGATACGCAGTATTTT. Its protein product is CASSQGREKDTQYF.

The chain joins TRBV30 to TRBJ1-3, with TRBD1 as a possible D gene (5 bases). The CDR3 sequence is 14 residues long. Germline values: CDR1 GTSNPN, CDR2 SVGIG (reference sequence). Trimming took 4 bases from V and 0 from J, leaving 10 bases between them. CDR3 loop: CAWTAGGSGNTIYF. The DNA of the CDR3 is TGTGCCTGGACCGCGGGGGGCTCTGGAAACACCATATATTTT.

The J gene is TRBJ1-5, the V gene TRBV7-6, with 9 bases lining up with TRBD1. The V gene end was trimmed by 4 bases and the J gene end by 4 bases; junction bases not matched to a gene: 14. Per the germline V gene, CDR1 is SGHVS and CDR2 is FNYEAQ. There are 18 residues in the CDR3. CDR3: CASSSRPPQGADNQPQHF. CDR3 in DNA: TGTGCCAGCAGCTCCCGACCTCCACAGGGGGCCGATAATCAGCCCCAGCATTTT.

The genes are TRBV5-1 and TRBJ1-1, with D possibly TRBD1 on 5 matching bases. The CDR3 has 15 amino acids. Germline values: CDR1 SGHRS, CDR2 YFSETQ. The V gene lost 3 bases and the J gene lost 2 bases, with 14 bases spanning the gap. The CDR3 nucleotides read TGCGCCAGCAGCTGGGGGAGGTCAGTTAACACTGAAGCTTTCTTT. It yields the protein CASSWGRSVNTEAFF.

CDR3 nucleotide sequence: TGTGCCAGCAGCTTGTTAGTAGGGGGAAACACTGAAGCTTTCTTT. As protein: CASSLLVGGNTEAFF. V gene TRBV7-9 combines with J gene TRBJ1-1; possible D gene TRBD1, 6 bases. CDR3 length: 15 residues. The V end lost 3 bases, the J end lost 2 bases, and 13 bases lay between the germline ends. The V gene's germline CDR1 is SEHNR and CDR2 FQNEAQ (reference sequence).

The genes are TRBV28 and TRBJ1-2, with 8 bases that match TRBD1. Germline values: CDR1 MDHEN, CDR2 SYDVKM. The CDR3 runs 15 residues. The ends lost 5 bases at V and 3 bases at J; junction bases unmatched: 8. CDR3 in amino acids: CASSHRTGFHYGYTF. For the CDR3, the DNA is TGTGCCAGCAGTCACCGGACAGGGTTCCACTATGGCTACACCTTC.

This clone came up once. This chain connects TRBV5-1 to TRBJ2-2, with 8 positions matching TRBD1. CDR1 SGHRS and CDR2 YFSETQ come from the germline V gene. This CDR3 region has 17 residues. Unmatched junction bases numbered 15, after V lost 9 bases and J lost 2 bases. The CDR3, as DNA: TGCGCCAAAGATCTTCCCGGGGACAGGTTCAACACCGGGGAGCTGTTTTTT. Its translation: CAKDLPGDRFNTGELFF.

This clone turned up a few times. The J gene is TRBJ2-7, the V gene TRBV6-6; 9 nucleotides agree with TRBD1. Per germline, CDR1 MNHNY and CDR2 SVGAGI (reference sequence). The CDR3 spans 15 residues. The junction had 7 bases not matched to a gene; V was cut back by 5 bases and J by 2 bases. CDR3 in DNA: TGTGCCAGCAGTCCTGACAGGGGGGCTACCTACGAGCAGTACTTC. Protein: CASSPDRGATYEQYF.

This rearrangement joins TRBV4-1 to TRBJ2-4; D is possibly TRBD1 (5 bases). V lost 8 bases, J lost 8 bases, and 16 bases lay in between. The germline V gene encodes CDR1 MGHRA and CDR2 YSYEKL. There are 13 residues in the CDR3. The CDR3 DNA reads TGCGCCAGCGGGTTGGAGCAGGGTGACATTCAGTACTTC. Its protein is CASGLEQGDIQYF.

This clone appeared a single time. The chain links TRBV5-4 to TRBJ2-1; weak D call: TRBD2 (7 bases). CDR3 length equals 15 residues. Trimming stripped 6 bases from V and 7 bases from J, with 20 bases between. The V gene's germline CDR1 is SGHNT and CDR2 YYREEE (reference sequence). The CDR3 bases are TGTGCCAGCACCAACCCGGGGGGCCTCGGTAATGAGCAGTTCTTC. It translates to CASTNPGGLGNEQFF.